Listed here is a single T cell receptor beta chain. Antigen: not known. The data originate from a study of cytomegalovirus exposure and HLA in healthy donors. Use of 60 Vbeta and 13 Jbeta primers characterized the PCR. Profiled with immunoSEQ multiplex PCR; TCRdb holds only in-frame clones, not every one. The sample lists approximately 180,000 clones; more than 70% were seen once. The V gene end was trimmed by 3 bases and the J gene end by 3 bases; junction bases not matched to a gene: 2. This CDR3 is 15 amino acids long. Germline CDR1 reads MDHEN; CDR2 reads SYDVKM. Findings and limits, study-wide: Most TCR sequences were seen very rarely across donors, but some public TCRs occurred in many. An analysis done earlier found most TCR beta V segments productive about 87% or about 30% of the time.

The origin of this receptor is a woman between 35 and 50 years old in good health and CMV-seronegative. The V gene is TRBV28, the J gene TRBJ2-1, with TRBD2 matching 10 bases. Sequencing was done on a sample of PBMCs. The CDR3 protein is CASSFSGRYYNEQFF. For the CDR3, the DNA is TGTGCCAGCAGTTTTAGCGGGAGGTACTACAATGAGCAGTTCTTC.